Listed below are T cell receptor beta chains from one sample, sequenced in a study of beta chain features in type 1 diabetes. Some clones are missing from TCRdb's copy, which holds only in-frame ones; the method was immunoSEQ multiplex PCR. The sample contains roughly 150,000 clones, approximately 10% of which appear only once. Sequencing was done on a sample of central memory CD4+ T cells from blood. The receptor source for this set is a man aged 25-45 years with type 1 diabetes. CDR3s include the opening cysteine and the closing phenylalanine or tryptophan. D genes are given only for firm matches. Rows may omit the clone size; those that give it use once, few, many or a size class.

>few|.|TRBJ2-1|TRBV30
TGTGCCTGGAGTGTACTGAGACACAGTGAGCAGTTCTTC
CAWSVLRHSEQFF
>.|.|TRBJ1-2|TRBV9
TGTGCCAGCAGCGCGGGAGACAGTCACTACACCTTC
CASSAGDSHYTF
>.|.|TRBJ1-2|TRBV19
TGTGCCAGTAGAAAGACACCTGTAGTGGGTGGCTACACCTTC
CASRKTPVVGGYTF
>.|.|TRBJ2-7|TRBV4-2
TGTGCCAGCAGCCAAGATCCTAATTCACGCTACGAGCAGTACTTC
CASSQDPNSRYEQYF
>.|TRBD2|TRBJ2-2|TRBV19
TGTGCCAGTAGTATTGGACTAGCGCAGAACACCGGGGAGCTGTTTTTT
CASSIGLAQNTGELFF
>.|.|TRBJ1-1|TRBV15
TGTGCCACCAGCAGGGCCTTGACAGCTAACACTGAAGCTTTCTTT
CATSRALTANTEAFF
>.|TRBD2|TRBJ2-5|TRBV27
TGTGCCAGCAGTTTATGGGGCGGTGGCGGGAGAGGAGAGACCCAGTACTTC
CASSLWGGGGRGETQYF
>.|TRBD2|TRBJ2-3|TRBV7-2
TGTGCCAGCAGCTTAATAGGGGGGAGCGGGAGTATTTCAGATACGCAGTATTTT
CASSLIGGSGSISDTQYF
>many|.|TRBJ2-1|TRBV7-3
TGTGCCAGCAGCTTAAGCTCGCTAGCAATCGGCGGTGAGCAGTTCTTC
CASSLSSLAIGGEQFF
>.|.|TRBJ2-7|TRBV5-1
TGCGATCCGCCTGGGGCAGGGGTCGACGAGCAGTACTTC
CDPPGAGVDEQYF
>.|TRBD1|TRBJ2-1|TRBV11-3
TGTGCCAGCAGCTTATCCGGACAGGGACAGAATGAGCAGTTCTTC
CASSLSGQGQNEQFF
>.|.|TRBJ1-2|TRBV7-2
TGTGCCAGCAGCTTAATGAGGGCAGGCTACACCTTC
CASSLMRAGYTF
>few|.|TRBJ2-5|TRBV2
TGTGCCAGCAGTCCACAAGAGACCCAGTACTTC
CASSPQETQYF
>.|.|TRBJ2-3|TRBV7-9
TGTGCCAGCAGCTTAGCTGGTCCCCCCGGTACGCAGTATTTT
CASSLAGPPGTQYF
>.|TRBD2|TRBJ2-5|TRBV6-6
TGTGCCAGCAGCGACACCGGGACTACAGAGACCCAGTACTTC
CASSDTGTTETQYF
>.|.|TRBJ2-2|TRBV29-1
TGCAGCGTTGCCCCAAAACAAACAGGGGGGGAGCTGTTTTTT
CSVAPKQTGGELFF
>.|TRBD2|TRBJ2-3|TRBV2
TGTGCCAGCAGTCAGCGGGAGATGAATACAGATACGCAGTATTTT
CASSQREMNTDTQYF
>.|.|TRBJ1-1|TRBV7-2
TGTGCCAGCAGCCCCCTAGCTGGGACTGAAGCTTTCTTT
CASSPLAGTEAFF
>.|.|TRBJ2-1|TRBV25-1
TGTGCCAGCAGTGACCCAAACGGTGACAATGAGCAGTTCTTC
CASSDPNGDNEQFF
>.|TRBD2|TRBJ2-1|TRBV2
TGTGCCAGCAGTGAGAGAACTAGCGACTCCTACAATGAGCAGTTCTTC
CASSERTSDSYNEQFF
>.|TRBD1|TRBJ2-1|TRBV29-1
TGCAGCGTTGGGCGGACAGGGCTTGGACTACGCGGCAATGAGCAGTTCTTC
CSVGRTGLGLRGNEQFF
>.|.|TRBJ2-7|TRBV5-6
TGTGCCAGCAGCATATCGGACACGAAGTACTTC
CASSISDTKYF
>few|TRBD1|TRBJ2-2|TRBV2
TGTGCCAGCAGATTTAACAGGGGGAACACCGGGGAGCTGTTTTTT
CASRFNRGNTGELFF
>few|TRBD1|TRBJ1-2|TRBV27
TGTGCCAGCAGTAATTTACAGGGGGCTAACTATGGCTACACCTTC
CASSNLQGANYGYTF
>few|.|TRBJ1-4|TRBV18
TGTGCCAGCTCACAAGGGGCCGCGGGAAATGAAAAACTGTTTTTT
CASSQGAAGNEKLFF
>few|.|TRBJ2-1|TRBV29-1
TGCAGCGTTGACCCCGGAGCATACAATGAGCAGTTCTTC
CSVDPGAYNEQFF
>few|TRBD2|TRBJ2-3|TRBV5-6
TGTGCCAGCAGCTTGCCTGGACTAGTCTCAGACACAGATACGCAGTATTTT
CASSLPGLVSDTDTQYF
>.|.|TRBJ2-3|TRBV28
TGTGCCAGCAGTCCTACCACAGATACGCAGTATTTT
CASSPTTDTQYF
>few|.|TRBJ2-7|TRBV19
TGTGCCAGTAGTATAGTGGCATCCACCCCGATCCAGGACTTC
CASSIVASTPIQDF
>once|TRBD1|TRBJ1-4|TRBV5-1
TGCGCCAGCAGCCCGGGACAGGGGGACGAAAAACTGTTTTTT
CASSPGQGDEKLFF
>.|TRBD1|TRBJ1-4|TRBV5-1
TGCGCCAGCAGCCCGACAGGGGCGGTGGAAGAAAAACTGTTTTTT
CASSPTGAVEEKLFF
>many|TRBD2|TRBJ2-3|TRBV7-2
TGTGCCACCGGGACTAGCGGGAGTACAGATACGCAGTATTTT
CATGTSGSTDTQYF
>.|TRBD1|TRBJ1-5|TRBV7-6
TGTGCCAGCAGCTCCGGGACAGGGAATCAGCCCCAGCATTTT
CASSSGTGNQPQHF
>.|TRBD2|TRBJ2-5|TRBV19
TGTGCCAGTAGTACCCGGACTAGCGGGAGTGAGACCCAGTACTTC
CASSTRTSGSETQYF
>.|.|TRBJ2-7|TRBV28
TGTGCCAGCACCACCCCCGCACAGGGCCGCGAGCAGTACTTC
CASTTPAQGREQYF
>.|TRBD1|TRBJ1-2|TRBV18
TGTGCCAGCTCACCTGGGACAGGGACTTTCGGCTATGGCTACACCTTC
CASSPGTGTFGYGYTF
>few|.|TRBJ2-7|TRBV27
TGTGCCAGCAGTCCCTACGGGACACGGCCTAGGGAGCAGTACTTC
CASSPYGTRPREQYF
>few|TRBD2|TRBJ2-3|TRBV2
TGTGCCAGCAGACCCGGGACTAGCGGTTTCACAGATACGCAGTATTTT
CASRPGTSGFTDTQYF
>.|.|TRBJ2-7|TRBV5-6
TGTGCCAGCACCCGGGGGAGGCCCTTGGGGAACTACGAGCAGTACTTC
CASTRGRPLGNYEQYF
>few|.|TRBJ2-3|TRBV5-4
TGTGCCAGCAGCTTAGAGGTGACAGATACGCAGTATTTT
CASSLEVTDTQYF
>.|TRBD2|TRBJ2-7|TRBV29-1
TGCAGCACTCGGACTAGCGCGGGAGTAGGGTCCTACGAGCAGTACTTC
CSTRTSAGVGSYEQYF
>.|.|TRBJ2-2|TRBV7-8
TGTGCCAGCAAACCAACGAGGGACACCGGGGAGCTGTTTTTT
CASKPTRDTGELFF
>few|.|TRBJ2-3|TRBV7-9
TGTGCCAGCAGCCCTTGGAGGTCAAGCACAGATACGCAGTATTTT
CASSPWRSSTDTQYF
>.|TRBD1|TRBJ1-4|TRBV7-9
TGTGCCAGCAGCCCACCCGGGACAGGGGGTGAAAAACTGTTTTTT
CASSPPGTGGEKLFF
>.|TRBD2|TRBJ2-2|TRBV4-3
TGCGCCAGCAGCCAAGATGCCAGCGGGAGATATGGGGAGCTGTTTTTT
CASSQDASGRYGELFF